This TCR beta chain emerged from a study of shared clonotypes between healthy human individuals. Study details: A couple of women and a few men aged 18 to 49 made up the donors. Plates per donor: three CD4 naive, three CD4 memory, two CD8 naive, one CD8 memory.

Terminally differentiated effector memory CD45RA+ cells were excluded by CCR7 positive selection of CD45RO-negative cells. The junction had 1 base not matched to a gene; V was cut back by 0 bases and J by 3 bases. CDR3 length: 15 residues. CDR1 is SGHNT, CDR2 YYREEE, per germline (reference sequence). Findings of the study overall: A few donors showed sharing of approximately 5% of naive CD4 clonotypes.

Method: immunoSEQ multiplex PCR; TCRdb's copy keeps in-frame clones and lacks some. In the table there are about 2,100,000 clones, around 93% of which are singletons. With regard to this clone: The antigen remains unidentified. Other DNA sequences in the sample encode the same CDR3.

Input material: naive CD8+ T cells from PBMCs. The chain joins TRBV5-4 to TRBJ2-5; 11 bases are shared with TRBD1. This sequence originates from a man younger than 35 in good health. Some clones in this sample may be carry-over from other donors' samples. The CDR3 is CASSLGTGGEETQYF. CDR3 DNA: TGTGCCAGCAGCTTGGGGACAGGGGGCGAAGAGACCCAGTACTTC.